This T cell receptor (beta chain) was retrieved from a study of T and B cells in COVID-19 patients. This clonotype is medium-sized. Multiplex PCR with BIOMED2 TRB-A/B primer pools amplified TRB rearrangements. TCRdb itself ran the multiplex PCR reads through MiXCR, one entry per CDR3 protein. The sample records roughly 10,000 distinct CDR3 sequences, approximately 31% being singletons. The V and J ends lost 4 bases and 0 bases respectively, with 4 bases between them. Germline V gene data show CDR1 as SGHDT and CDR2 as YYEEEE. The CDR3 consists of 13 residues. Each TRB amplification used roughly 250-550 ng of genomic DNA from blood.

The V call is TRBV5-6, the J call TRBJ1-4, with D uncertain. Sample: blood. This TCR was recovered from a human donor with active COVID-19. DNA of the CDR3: TGTGCCAGCAGCCTCCCAACTAATGAAAAACTGTTTTTT. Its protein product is CASSLPTNEKLFF.